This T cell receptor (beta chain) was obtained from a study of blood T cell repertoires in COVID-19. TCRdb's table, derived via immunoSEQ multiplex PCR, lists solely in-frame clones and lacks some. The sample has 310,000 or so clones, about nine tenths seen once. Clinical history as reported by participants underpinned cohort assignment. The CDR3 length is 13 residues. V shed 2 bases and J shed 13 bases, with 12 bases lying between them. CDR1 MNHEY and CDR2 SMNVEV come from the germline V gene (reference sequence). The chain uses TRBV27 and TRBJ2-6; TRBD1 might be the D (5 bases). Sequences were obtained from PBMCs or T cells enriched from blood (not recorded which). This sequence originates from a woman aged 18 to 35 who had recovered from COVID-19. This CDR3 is CASSLQGPEVLTF. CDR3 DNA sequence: TGTGCCAGCAGTTTACAGGGTCCAGAGGTCCTGACTTTC.